Listed below are T cell receptor beta chains from one sample, sequenced in a study of shared clonotypes between healthy human individuals. The data were produced by immunoSEQ multiplex PCR, yet TCRdb's version contains in-frame clones alone and is incomplete. The sample yields approximately 720,000 clones, just over 90% seen once. Specimen: naive CD8+ T cells sorted from blood. The receptors derive from a man aged 25 to 45 in good health. CDR3s include the opening cysteine and the closing phenylalanine or tryptophan. A D gene is named only where the DNA matches it firmly. Not all rows give a size; the values are once, few, many and, for expanded clones, a class.

J: TRBJ1-2
D: .
V: TRBV4-2
size: few
DNA: TGTGCCAGCAGCCAAGTCGGGACCCCATCCCCATATGGCTACACCTTC
CDR3: CASSQVGTPSPYGYTF

J: TRBJ2-1
D: .
V: TRBV27
size: .
DNA: TGTGCCAGCAGTGGGGAAGCGGCGGCGGCCTACAATGAGCAGTTCTTC
CDR3: CASSGEAAAAYNEQFF

J: TRBJ1-2
D: TRBD1
V: TRBV27
size: .
DNA: TGTGCCAGCAGTTTTGAGGGGGCCTATGGCTACACCTTC
CDR3: CASSFEGAYGYTF

J: TRBJ2-5
D: TRBD1
V: TRBV19
size: .
DNA: TGTGCCAGTAGTCCCCATCGTTCGGGACAGATGTTTCAAGAGACCCAGTACTTC
CDR3: CASSPHRSGQMFQETQYF

J: TRBJ2-7
D: .
V: TRBV27
size: .
DNA: TGTGCCAGCAGTATATACAGGGTGAGCGAGCAGTACTTC
CDR3: CASSIYRVSEQYF

J: TRBJ2-7
D: .
V: TRBV21-1
size: .
DNA: TGTGCCAGCAGCAACCAAACAGGTAATGGCGAGCAGTACTTC
CDR3: CASSNQTGNGEQYF

J: TRBJ2-5
D: .
V: TRBV7-9
size: .
DNA: TGTGCCAGCAGCTTGAGTGTAGGCGAGACCCAGTACTTC
CDR3: CASSLSVGETQYF

J: TRBJ2-3
D: .
V: TRBV13
size: .
DNA: TGTGCCAGCAGCCCCCCGCCAACAAGGGATACGCAGTATTTT
CDR3: CASSPPPTRDTQYF

J: TRBJ2-7
D: .
V: TRBV27
size: .
DNA: TGTGCCAGCGGACGGTCAGGGCCTTACGAGCAGTACTTC
CDR3: CASGRSGPYEQYF

J: TRBJ2-7
D: .
V: TRBV5-1
size: .
DNA: TGCGCCAGCAGCTCGACAGGTTTGGACTACGAGCAGTACTTC
CDR3: CASSSTGLDYEQYF

J: TRBJ2-7
D: TRBD2
V: TRBV28
size: .
DNA: TGTGCCAGCGGACTAGCGGGTCCCCTCCCCTCCTACGAGCAGTACTTC
CDR3: CASGLAGPLPSYEQYF

J: TRBJ2-2
D: TRBD2
V: TRBV6-1
size: .
DNA: TGTGCCAGCAGTGAGTACTTGCTAGCGGGATCTATCGCGAACACCGGGGAGCTGTTTTTT
CDR3: CASSEYLLAGSIANTGELFF

J: TRBJ2-3
D: .
V: TRBV29-1
size: .
DNA: TGCAGCGTTGCCACAGATAGCACAGATACGCAGTATTTT
CDR3: CSVATDSTDTQYF

J: TRBJ2-7
D: .
V: TRBV6-5
size: .
DNA: TGTGCCAGCAGTTCGAAGTTGTACGAGCAGTACTTC
CDR3: CASSSKLYEQYF

J: TRBJ2-1
D: TRBD2
V: TRBV27
size: .
DNA: TGTGCCAGCGGCTTTGTAGCGGGAGGGGGTGAGCAGTTCTTC
CDR3: CASGFVAGGGEQFF

J: TRBJ2-1
D: TRBD2
V: TRBV9
size: .
DNA: TGTGCCAGCAGCGTAGGCGGAGGGACTAGCGGTTACAATGAGCAGTTCTTC
CDR3: CASSVGGGTSGYNEQFF

J: TRBJ2-1
D: TRBD2
V: TRBV9
size: .
DNA: TGTGCCAGCAGCGTAGCTGCGGGGGGTACCTACAATGAGCAGTTCTTC
CDR3: CASSVAAGGTYNEQFF

J: TRBJ2-7
D: TRBD2
V: TRBV7-9
size: .
DNA: TGTGCCAGCAGCTCCTCCGGGACTAGCACCTACGAGCAGTACTTC
CDR3: CASSSSGTSTYEQYF

J: TRBJ2-7
D: TRBD2
V: TRBV11-2
size: .
DNA: TGTGCCAGCAGCTTCCTTGTGGAGCGGGGCACCTACGAGCAGTACTTC
CDR3: CASSFLVERGTYEQYF

J: TRBJ2-7
D: TRBD1
V: TRBV28
size: .
DNA: TGTGCCAGCACCACTACAGGGGACGACGAGCAGTACTTC
CDR3: CASTTTGDDEQYF

J: TRBJ2-7
D: TRBD2
V: TRBV5-6
size: .
DNA: TGTGCCAGCAGCTTAGCGGGAGGGGGCTACGAGCAGTACTTC
CDR3: CASSLAGGGYEQYF

J: TRBJ2-5
D: TRBD2
V: TRBV7-7
size: .
DNA: TGTGCCAGCAGCTTAGCGCCCTCAGGGACTAGAGGTTGGGAGATTTCCCAAGAGACCCAGTACTTC
CDR3: CASSLAPSGTRGWEISQETQYF

J: TRBJ2-2
D: .
V: TRBV7-2
size: .
DNA: TGTGCCAGCAGCTTGGGTACCGGGGAGCTGTTTTTT
CDR3: CASSLGTGELFF

J: TRBJ1-5
D: TRBD1
V: TRBV30
size: .
DNA: TGTGCCTGGAGTGCAGGGGGCGTTCAGCCCCAGCATTTT
CDR3: CAWSAGGVQPQHF

J: TRBJ2-7
D: .
V: TRBV4-3
size: .
DNA: TGCGCCAGCAGCCACAGACATTCAACAACCTACGAGCAGTACTTC
CDR3: CASSHRHSTTYEQYF

J: TRBJ2-7
D: .
V: TRBV10-3
size: .
DNA: TGTGCCATCTCCGGGGAGGCCTCCTACGAGCAGTACTTC
CDR3: CAISGEASYEQYF

J: TRBJ2-1
D: TRBD2
V: TRBV27
size: .
DNA: TGTGCCAGCAGTCCTTGGGTAGTTGGAGCGGGAGTAAACGAGCAGTTCTTC
CDR3: CASSPWVVGAGVNEQFF

J: TRBJ2-5
D: .
V: TRBV7-9
size: .
DNA: TGTGCCAGCAGCTTGAACGACGGAGAACAAGAGACCCAGTACTTC
CDR3: CASSLNDGEQETQYF

J: TRBJ2-7
D: .
V: TRBV29-1
size: .
DNA: TGCAGCGTTGCCTCACACAGGGTGGCGAGGACCTACGAGCAGTACTTC
CDR3: CSVASHRVARTYEQYF

J: TRBJ2-5
D: TRBD2
V: TRBV9
size: .
DNA: TGTGCCAGCAGCGTAGGACTAGCGGATAACCAAGAGACCCAGTACTTC
CDR3: CASSVGLADNQETQYF

J: TRBJ2-3
D: TRBD1
V: TRBV7-8
size: .
DNA: TGTGCCAGCAGCCCGCACGGGACAGGGGGCCGATCAGATACGCAGTATTTT
CDR3: CASSPHGTGGRSDTQYF

J: TRBJ2-7
D: TRBD2
V: TRBV18
size: once
DNA: TGTGCCAGCTCACCACCTGAGGTGGGAGGGCTTTCCTACGAGCAGTACTTC
CDR3: CASSPPEVGGLSYEQYF

J: TRBJ2-7
D: TRBD1
V: TRBV7-9
size: .
DNA: TGTGCCAGCAGCCGTCCCGGGACAGGGGCCTACGAGCAGTACTTC
CDR3: CASSRPGTGAYEQYF

J: TRBJ2-7
D: .
V: TRBV28
size: .
DNA: TGTGCCAGCAAAGTTGGCTTCAAATCCTACGAGCAGTACTTC
CDR3: CASKVGFKSYEQYF

J: TRBJ2-1
D: .
V: TRBV4-1
size: .
DNA: TGCGCCAGCAGCCAAGTAGCTGAGAATGAGCAGTTCTTC
CDR3: CASSQVAENEQFF

J: TRBJ2-2
D: .
V: TRBV5-1
size: .
DNA: TGCGCCAGCAGCCCTGCTTTAGGGAGCACCGGGGAGCTGTTTTTT
CDR3: CASSPALGSTGELFF

J: TRBJ1-3
D: .
V: TRBV7-9
size: .
DNA: TGTGCCATCAGAGGAGGACAGTCGTCAGGAAACACCATATATTTT
CDR3: CAIRGGQSSGNTIYF

J: TRBJ1-3
D: .
V: TRBV9
size: .
DNA: TGTGCCAGCAGCGCGGGAGGTAACCCATATTTT
CDR3: CASSAGGNPYF

J: TRBJ2-1
D: .
V: TRBV6-1
size: .
DNA: TGTGCCAGCAGTGAAGGCCCAGGGTTAAGGTACAATGAGCAGTTCTTC
CDR3: CASSEGPGLRYNEQFF